This is a list of T cell receptor beta chains from one sample in a study of technical replicates of blood from a few donors. Sequencing was performed with immunoSEQ multiplex PCR; in TCRdb, only in-frame clones are kept and a portion is missing. The sample includes 60,000 to 85,000 clones, roughly 92% of them seen just once. The sequenced sample was T cells isolated from PBMCs. These receptors were obtained from a human donor in good health. The CDR3 runs from the conserved cysteine through the conserved F or W. Each record gives: D gene, V gene, clone size, J gene, CDR3 DNA, CDR3 protein. A D gene is named only where the DNA matches it firmly. The listing skips clone size in some rows; elsewhere it reads once, few, many or a size class.

D gene: NA; V gene: TRBV7-6; clone size: NA; J gene: TRBJ2-7; CDR3 DNA: TGTGCCAGCAGTTTGGGGGCCAGGGTAGACGAGCAGTACTTC; CDR3 protein: CASSLGARVDEQYF
D gene: TRBD2; V gene: TRBV10-3; clone size: NA; J gene: TRBJ2-3; CDR3 DNA: TGTGCCACCCTGACCGGGACTAGCGGATCGTGGGAGCAGTATTTT; CDR3 protein: CATLTGTSGSWEQYF
D gene: NA; V gene: TRBV6-5; clone size: NA; J gene: TRBJ2-7; CDR3 DNA: TGTGCCAGCAGTGTGCCCCTGGGACACTCCTACGAGCAGTACTTC; CDR3 protein: CASSVPLGHSYEQYF
D gene: TRBD2; V gene: TRBV30; clone size: NA; J gene: TRBJ2-5; CDR3 DNA: TGTGCCTGGGTCTTGCCGGGACTAGCGGAGACCCAGTACTTC; CDR3 protein: CAWVLPGLAETQYF
D gene: NA; V gene: TRBV9; clone size: NA; J gene: TRBJ2-3; CDR3 DNA: TGTGCCAGCAGCGTAGCAGCAGATACGCAGTATTTT; CDR3 protein: CASSVAADTQYF
D gene: TRBD1; V gene: TRBV12-5; clone size: NA; J gene: TRBJ2-7; CDR3 DNA: TGTGCTAGTGGTCAGCCGGGACAGGGGTCCGAGCAGTACTTC; CDR3 protein: CASGQPGQGSEQYF
D gene: TRBD1; V gene: TRBV25-1; clone size: NA; J gene: TRBJ1-3; CDR3 DNA: TGTGCCAGCAGTGACTACAGGGGCGGAAACACCATATATTTT; CDR3 protein: CASSDYRGGNTIYF
D gene: NA; V gene: TRBV25-1; clone size: NA; J gene: TRBJ1-5; CDR3 DNA: TGTGCCAGCAGTGAATCAGGGTTTGGGGTCAATCAGCCCCAGCATTTT; CDR3 protein: CASSESGFGVNQPQHF
D gene: NA; V gene: TRBV6-5; clone size: NA; J gene: TRBJ1-5; CDR3 DNA: TGTGCCAGCAGTTACTCTGGCAGAGGAGGCAATCAGCCCCAGCATTTT; CDR3 protein: CASSYSGRGGNQPQHF
D gene: NA; V gene: TRBV30; clone size: NA; J gene: TRBJ1-1; CDR3 DNA: TGTGCCTGGACCGCTGGCCGCGGGAGTGAAGCTTTCTTT; CDR3 protein: CAWTAGRGSEAFF
D gene: NA; V gene: TRBV4-2; clone size: once; J gene: TRBJ2-1; CDR3 DNA: TGTGCCAGTAGCTATACTGATGAGCAGTTCTTC; CDR3 protein: CASSYTDEQFF
D gene: NA; V gene: TRBV7-3; clone size: NA; J gene: TRBJ1-1; CDR3 DNA: TGTGCCAGCAGCTTACTTGCAGGGCGTAACACTGAAGCTTTCTTT; CDR3 protein: CASSLLAGRNTEAFF
D gene: TRBD2; V gene: TRBV7-9; clone size: NA; J gene: TRBJ2-3; CDR3 DNA: TGTGCCAGCCGCGAGCGGGAGGGCCTTACAGATACGCAGTATTTT; CDR3 protein: CASREREGLTDTQYF
D gene: NA; V gene: TRBV15; clone size: NA; J gene: TRBJ2-2; CDR3 DNA: TGTGCCACCTTAGACTGGGCCGGGGAGCTGTTTTTT; CDR3 protein: CATLDWAGELFF
D gene: NA; V gene: TRBV25-1; clone size: NA; J gene: TRBJ1-1; CDR3 DNA: TGTGCCAGCGGGAGCACTGAAGCTTTCTTT; CDR3 protein: CASGSTEAFF
D gene: NA; V gene: TRBV11-2; clone size: NA; J gene: TRBJ1-1; CDR3 DNA: TGTGCCAGCAGCAACAGGGTCGCTGAAGCTTTCTTT; CDR3 protein: CASSNRVAEAFF
D gene: TRBD2; V gene: TRBV5-1; clone size: NA; J gene: TRBJ2-7; CDR3 DNA: TGCGCCAGCAGCCTGGGACGGGCTGGCGGGAGTATAAACGAGCAGTACTTC; CDR3 protein: CASSLGRAGGSINEQYF
D gene: NA; V gene: TRBV7-2; clone size: NA; J gene: TRBJ2-3; CDR3 DNA: TGTGCCAGCGGTAGGAGCGGAAGCACAGATACGCAGTATTTT; CDR3 protein: CASGRSGSTDTQYF
D gene: TRBD1; V gene: TRBV5-1; clone size: NA; J gene: TRBJ1-1; CDR3 DNA: TGCGCCAGCAGCCTAGGACAGGGGAGGGACACTGAAGCTTTCTTT; CDR3 protein: CASSLGQGRDTEAFF
D gene: NA; V gene: TRBV7-2; clone size: NA; J gene: TRBJ2-1; CDR3 DNA: TGTGCCAGCAGCTTGTCGGGTGACAATGAGCAGTTCTTC; CDR3 protein: CASSLSGDNEQFF
D gene: NA; V gene: TRBV6-5; clone size: NA; J gene: TRBJ2-7; CDR3 DNA: TGTGCCAGCAGGCGACAGTTCTACGAGCAGTACTTC; CDR3 protein: CASRRQFYEQYF
D gene: TRBD1; V gene: TRBV19; clone size: few; J gene: TRBJ1-1; CDR3 DNA: TGTGCCAGTAGTAGAGACAGGGACACTGAAGCTTTCTTT; CDR3 protein: CASSRDRDTEAFF
D gene: NA; V gene: TRBV2; clone size: NA; J gene: TRBJ2-2; CDR3 DNA: TGTGCCAGCAGTGAGTTATGGGGCGTTAGCCGGGAGCTGTTTTTT; CDR3 protein: CASSELWGVSRELFF
D gene: NA; V gene: TRBV7-2; clone size: NA; J gene: TRBJ2-5; CDR3 DNA: TGTGCCAGCAGCTTATATGACGGGAACCAAGAGACCCAGTACTTC; CDR3 protein: CASSLYDGNQETQYF
D gene: TRBD2; V gene: TRBV6-6; clone size: few; J gene: TRBJ2-1; CDR3 DNA: TGTGCCAGCAGTTACCGGATAAGGCGGGAGGGCAATGAGCAGTTCTTC; CDR3 protein: CASSYRIRREGNEQFF
D gene: TRBD1; V gene: TRBV7-9; clone size: NA; J gene: TRBJ2-7; CDR3 DNA: TGTGCCAGCAGACAGGGGGCGGACGAGCAGTACTTC; CDR3 protein: CASRQGADEQYF
D gene: TRBD1; V gene: TRBV28; clone size: NA; J gene: TRBJ1-5; CDR3 DNA: TGTGCCAGCAACCCCGGACAGGGGAGAATTCAGCCCCAGCATTTT; CDR3 protein: CASNPGQGRIQPQHF
D gene: NA; V gene: TRBV7-9; clone size: NA; J gene: TRBJ1-5; CDR3 DNA: TGTGCCAGCAGCCCCACTAATCAGCCCCAGCATTTT; CDR3 protein: CASSPTNQPQHF
D gene: TRBD1; V gene: TRBV19; clone size: NA; J gene: TRBJ1-2; CDR3 DNA: TGTGCCAGTAGTATAGTAGGGCAGGGGGCTCGGTATGGCTACACCTTC; CDR3 protein: CASSIVGQGARYGYTF
D gene: NA; V gene: TRBV7-2; clone size: NA; J gene: TRBJ2-7; CDR3 DNA: TGTGCCAGCAGCTGGAGGGGAGAGGCCTCCTACGAGCAGTACTTC; CDR3 protein: CASSWRGEASYEQYF
D gene: TRBD1; V gene: TRBV7-9; clone size: once; J gene: TRBJ1-2; CDR3 DNA: TGTGCCAGCAGCAGCGGACAGGGGGTGCGCTACACCTTC; CDR3 protein: CASSSGQGVRYTF
D gene: TRBD1; V gene: TRBV11-3; clone size: NA; J gene: TRBJ2-5; CDR3 DNA: TGTGCCAGCAGCCCTCGACAGGGGCTTATCCGAGAGACCCAGTACTTC; CDR3 protein: CASSPRQGLIRETQYF
D gene: NA; V gene: TRBV6-1; clone size: NA; J gene: TRBJ2-7; CDR3 DNA: TGTGCCAGTGAGATCTCCTACGAGCAGTACTTC; CDR3 protein: CASEISYEQYF
D gene: TRBD1; V gene: TRBV28; clone size: NA; J gene: TRBJ2-7; CDR3 DNA: TGTGCCAGCAGTCCGACCGGGACAGGGGCTTTTAGGGAGCAGTACTTC; CDR3 protein: CASSPTGTGAFREQYF
D gene: NA; V gene: TRBV9; clone size: NA; J gene: TRBJ2-1; CDR3 DNA: TGTGCCAGCAGCGTACCCGGGGGTAGCTCCTACAATGAGCAGTTCTTC; CDR3 protein: CASSVPGGSSYNEQFF
D gene: TRBD2; V gene: TRBV4-1; clone size: NA; J gene: TRBJ2-7; CDR3 DNA: TGCGCCAGCAGCCCAACGGGAGGGCGCTTTACCTACGAGCAGTACTTC; CDR3 protein: CASSPTGGRFTYEQYF
D gene: TRBD1; V gene: TRBV25-1; clone size: NA; J gene: TRBJ2-1; CDR3 DNA: TGTGCCAGCAGTGAAGCCGGGACAGTAAGCTCCTACAATGAGCAGTTCTTC; CDR3 protein: CASSEAGTVSSYNEQFF
D gene: NA; V gene: TRBV13; clone size: NA; J gene: TRBJ2-5; CDR3 DNA: TGTGCCAGCAGCAACAGGGTGGAAGAGACCCAGTACTTC; CDR3 protein: CASSNRVEETQYF
D gene: TRBD2; V gene: TRBV14; clone size: NA; J gene: TRBJ2-5; CDR3 DNA: TGTGCCAGCAGCCCCGGGACTATATCCAAAGAGACCCAGTACTTC; CDR3 protein: CASSPGTISKETQYF
D gene: TRBD1; V gene: TRBV29-1; clone size: NA; J gene: TRBJ2-2; CDR3 DNA: TGCAGCGCTACTACCGGGACAGTTAACACCGGGGAGCTGTTTTTT; CDR3 protein: CSATTGTVNTGELFF
D gene: NA; V gene: TRBV6-1; clone size: NA; J gene: TRBJ2-5; CDR3 DNA: TGTGCCAGCAGTGATCCGCGACTGGATTCGCGGGAGACCCAGTACTTC; CDR3 protein: CASSDPRLDSRETQYF
D gene: NA; V gene: TRBV6-5; clone size: NA; J gene: TRBJ1-3; CDR3 DNA: TGTGCCAGCAGTTACTCGGAAAGCGGTCCGGGAAACACCATATATTTT; CDR3 protein: CASSYSESGPGNTIYF
D gene: TRBD1; V gene: TRBV19; clone size: NA; J gene: TRBJ1-2; CDR3 DNA: TGTGCCAGTAGAGGTACAGGGGGCTTCAATGGGTATGGCTACACCTTC; CDR3 protein: CASRGTGGFNGYGYTF
D gene: TRBD2; V gene: TRBV7-2; clone size: NA; J gene: TRBJ2-7; CDR3 DNA: TGTGCCAGCAGCCCGGGACTAGCGGGAGGGCTCTCCAACGAGCAGTACTTC; CDR3 protein: CASSPGLAGGLSNEQYF
D gene: TRBD1; V gene: TRBV7-9; clone size: NA; J gene: TRBJ1-3; CDR3 DNA: TGTGCCAGCAGCTTACCCGACAGGGGGGCTGGAAACACCATATATTTT; CDR3 protein: CASSLPDRGAGNTIYF
D gene: NA; V gene: TRBV15; clone size: NA; J gene: TRBJ1-3; CDR3 DNA: TGTGCCACCAGCAGAAATCAGGGTTTAGGAAACACCATATATTTT; CDR3 protein: CATSRNQGLGNTIYF
D gene: TRBD1; V gene: TRBV5-1; clone size: NA; J gene: TRBJ2-6; CDR3 DNA: TGCGCCAGCAGCTTGGGTCCCGGGACAGGGTCTGGGGCCAACGTCCTGACTTTC; CDR3 protein: CASSLGPGTGSGANVLTF
D gene: TRBD2; V gene: TRBV28; clone size: NA; J gene: TRBJ2-7; CDR3 DNA: TGTGCCAGCATAGCGGCGGGAGTCTACGAGCAGTACTTC; CDR3 protein: CASIAAGVYEQYF
D gene: NA; V gene: TRBV20-1; clone size: NA; J gene: TRBJ2-7; CDR3 DNA: TGCAGTGCTAAGACAGACTACGAGCAGTACTTC; CDR3 protein: CSAKTDYEQYF
D gene: NA; V gene: TRBV11-2; clone size: NA; J gene: TRBJ2-7; CDR3 DNA: TGTGCCAGCAGCTTATTTCGGCGGATCAGACCCTACGAGCAGTACTTC; CDR3 protein: CASSLFRRIRPYEQYF
D gene: NA; V gene: TRBV7-2; clone size: NA; J gene: TRBJ2-5; CDR3 DNA: TGTGCCAGCAGCCAACGTCAGGAGACCCAGTACTTC; CDR3 protein: CASSQRQETQYF
D gene: NA; V gene: TRBV30; clone size: NA; J gene: TRBJ2-7; CDR3 DNA: TGTGCCTGGAGTGATTACAGGGAGGGGACCTACGAGCAGTACTTC; CDR3 protein: CAWSDYREGTYEQYF
D gene: NA; V gene: TRBV7-2; clone size: NA; J gene: TRBJ2-2; CDR3 DNA: TGTGCCAGCAGCTTGACTGCTTTCGGGAACACCGGGGAGCTGTTTTTT; CDR3 protein: CASSLTAFGNTGELFF
D gene: TRBD2; V gene: TRBV4-3; clone size: NA; J gene: TRBJ2-1; CDR3 DNA: TGCGCCAGCAGCCCAAGTTACAGCGGGAGGGACAATGAGCAGTTCTTC; CDR3 protein: CASSPSYSGRDNEQFF